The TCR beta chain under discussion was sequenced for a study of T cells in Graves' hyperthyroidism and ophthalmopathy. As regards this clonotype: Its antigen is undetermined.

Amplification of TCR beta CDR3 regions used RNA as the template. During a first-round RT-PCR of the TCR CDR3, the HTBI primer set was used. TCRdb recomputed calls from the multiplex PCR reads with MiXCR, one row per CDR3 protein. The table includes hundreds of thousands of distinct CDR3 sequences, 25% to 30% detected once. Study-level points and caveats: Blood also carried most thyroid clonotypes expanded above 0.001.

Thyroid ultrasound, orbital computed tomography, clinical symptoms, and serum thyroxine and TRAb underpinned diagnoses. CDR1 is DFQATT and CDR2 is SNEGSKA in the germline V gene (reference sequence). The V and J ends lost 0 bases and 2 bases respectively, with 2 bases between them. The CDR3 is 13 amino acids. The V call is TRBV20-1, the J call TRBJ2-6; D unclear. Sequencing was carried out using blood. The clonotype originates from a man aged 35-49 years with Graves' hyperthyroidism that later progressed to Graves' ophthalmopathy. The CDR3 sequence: CSARETGANVLTF. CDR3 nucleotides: TGCAGTGCTAGAGAAACTGGGGCCAACGTCCTGACTTTC.